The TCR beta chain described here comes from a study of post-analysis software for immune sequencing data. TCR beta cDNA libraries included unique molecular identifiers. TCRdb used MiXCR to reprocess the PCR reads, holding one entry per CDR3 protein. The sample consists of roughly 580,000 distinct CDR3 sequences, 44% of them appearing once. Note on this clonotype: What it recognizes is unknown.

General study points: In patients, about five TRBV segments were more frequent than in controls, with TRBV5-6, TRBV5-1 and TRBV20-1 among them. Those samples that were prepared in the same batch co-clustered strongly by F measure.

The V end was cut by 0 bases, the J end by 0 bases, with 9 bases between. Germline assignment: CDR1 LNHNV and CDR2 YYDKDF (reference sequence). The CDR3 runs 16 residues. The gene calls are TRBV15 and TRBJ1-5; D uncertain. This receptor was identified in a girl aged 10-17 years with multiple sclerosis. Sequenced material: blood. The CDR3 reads CATSRDGIPSNQPQHF. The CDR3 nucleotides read TGTGCCACCAGCAGAGATGGTATCCCTAGCAATCAGCCCCAGCATTTT.